This entry lists 8 T cell receptor beta chains sequenced from one sample in a study of T-cell reconstitution after alpha-beta-depleted transplantation in children. Study-wide results and caveats: A year post-transplant, T-cell counts and diversity derived mostly from newly produced T cells.

No antigen has been assigned to these receptors. TCRbeta library preparation incorporated unique molecular identifiers. TCRdb redid the calling of the PCR reads with MiXCR, one entry per CDR3 protein. The sample carries hundreds of thousands of distinct CDR3 sequences, less than 9.5% recorded once. The material sequenced was peripheral blood, taken 360 days after TCRalphabeta/CD19-depleted stem cell transplant. The receptor set was obtained from a female patient aged 2 to 10 who had a stem cell transplant for Fanconi anemia, so the T cells may come from the graft donor.

This clonotype appeared a single time. Being one base from a much bigger clone, this may be a read error. The chain combines TRBV11-2 with TRBJ2-3, with 13 bases lining up with TRBD2. The CDR3 is made up of 16 amino acids. Germline CDR1 reads SGHAT; CDR2 reads FQNNGV. CDR3 loop: CDSSLSWGLAGSSQYF. The CDR3 coding sequence is TGTGACAGCAGCTTGTCCTGGGGACTAGCGGGGTCCTCGCAGTATTTT.

The chain combines TRBV29-1 with TRBJ2-4, with a tentative D call TRBD1 (5 bases). The ends were cut back, 5 bases at V and 1 base at J, with 15 bases in the middle. This CDR3 has 15 amino acids. CDR1 and CDR2 (germline): SQVTM, ANQGSEA. The CDR3 loop is CSVRTLQSAKNIQYF. The CDR3 nucleotides read TGCAGCGTTAGGACACTCCAATCGGCCAAAAACATTCAGTACTTC.

This clonotype showed up many times. The chain recombines TRBV5-1 with TRBJ1-6; D uncertain. The CDR3 sequence is 17 residues long. Looked up from germline, CDR1 is SGHRS and CDR2 is YFSETQ. The germline V and J ends were trimmed by 1 base and 9 bases, with 20 bases remaining between them. CDR3 DNA sequence: TGCGCCAGCAGCTTGCAAGCAGGCGTCCTATCAGGTTCACCCCTCCACTTT. This encodes CASSLQAGVLSGSPLHF.

This clonotype was counted ten times or more. The V call is TRBV20-1, the J call TRBJ2-3, with 13 bases lining up with TRBD2. Germline V gene lookup returns CDR1 DFQATT and CDR2 SNEGSKA (reference sequence). The V segment lost 5 bases and the J segment 2 bases; nucleotides outside the gene matches: 4. The CDR3 contains 15 residues. This chain's CDR3 is CSAPGLAGITDTQYF. The CDR3 DNA reads TGCAGTGCTCCGGGACTAGCGGGGATCACAGATACGCAGTATTTT.

Many counts were recorded for this clonotype. This chain joins TRBV5-1 and TRBJ1-2; TRBD1 matches 7 bases. The V segment lost 4 bases and the J segment 4 bases; nucleotides outside the gene matches: 4. The germline gives CDR1 SGHRS, CDR2 YFSETQ. The CDR3 runs to 13 residues. The CDR3 region has the DNA TGCGCCAGCAGCCCGGGACAGACCTATGGCTACACCTTC. As protein: CASSPGQTYGYTF. Filled out from reference TRBV5-1 and TRBJ1-2, the complete variable domain reads KAGVTQTPRYLIKTRGQQVTLSCSPISGHRSVSWYQQTPGQGLQFLFEYFSETQRNKGNFPGRFSGRQFSNSRSEMNVSTLELGDSALYLCASSPGQTYGYTFGSGTRLTVV.

This clonotype has ten or more counts. The chain combines TRBV5-1 with TRBJ2-7, with 9 bases that match TRBD1. With 5 bases clipped from V and 1 base from J, the junction kept 4 bases outside the gene matches. The germline gives CDR1 SGHRS, CDR2 YFSETQ. The CDR3 has 14 residues. CDR3 residues: CASRTGTGSYEQYF. The CDR3 nucleotides read TGCGCCAGCAGAACCGGGACAGGGTCCTACGAGCAGTACTTC.

This clonotype turned up a few times. The J gene is TRBJ1-2, the V gene TRBV9, with unresolved D. Germline loops: CDR1 SGDLS, CDR2 YYNGEE. V was cut by 0 bases and J by 4 bases, with 13 bases left in between. The CDR3 consists of 15 residues. This CDR3 reads CASSVEGGRGYGYTF. The CDR3 nucleotides are TGTGCCAGCAGCGTAGAGGGAGGGAGAGGCTATGGCTACACCTTC.

This clonotype was picked up a small number of times. The rearrangement uses TRBV5-1 and TRBJ1-2, with 10 bases identical to TRBD1. Germline CDR1 and CDR2: SGHRS and YFSETQ. CDR3 length equals 14 residues. Unmatched junction bases numbered 5, after V lost 3 bases and J lost 6 bases. CDR3 sequence (DNA): TGCGCCAGCAGCTCAACGGGACAGGGGAATGGCTACACCTTC. It is translated as CASSSTGQGNGYTF.